This T cell receptor beta chain was retrieved from a study of CD8 T cells in Susac syndrome (dated by TCRdb to the late 2010s). Regarding the research as a whole: The study used repertoire sequencing to test whether antigen drove CD8+ T cell activation and differentiation in Susac syndrome. The clonality of the CD8+ T cell repertoire was compared across around twelve healthy donors, roughly 14 Susac syndrome patients and about 16 multiple sclerosis patients.

The paper as a whole reports these results and caveats: The TCR sequencing and HLA analysis was acknowledged to have included a relatively small number of individuals.

The germline V gene (reference sequence) sets CDR1 to LNHDA and CDR2 to SQIVND. The cysteine opens and the phenylalanine closes a CDR3 of 17 amino acids. Only the CDR3 DNA stays, 51 bases, in frame from base 1. V loses 0 bases of germline sequence and J loses 6 bases, and the interval between the two ends is 20 bases. RNA was extracted with the RNeasy kit and 0.5 to 1 ug was reverse transcribed using random hexamers. The immunoSEQ multiplex PCR assay, covering 54 Vbeta and 13 Jbeta segments, was used to amplify TCR beta CDR3 regions. Bias from PCR amplification was corrected by using a synthetic template baseline for primer optimization and for computational correction. In the paper's pipeline: Reads were annotated to V, D and J genes per IMGT and analyzed with immunoSEQ Analyzer, keeping only productive sequences. To calculate clonality, Shannon entropy was normalized by log2 of the number of productive unique sequences and then subtracted from one. For each patient and control, public and private clones were evaluated within the 100 most prevalent clones. Clones were defined as Susac-specific when absent from the healthy and MS cohorts, from fewer than 1,200 published viral clones and from other ImmuneACCESS disease sequences. TCRdb trimmed the raw reads at Q25, called clones with MiXCR and kept productive beta chains. Records with the same CDR3 protein are collapsed into one entry carrying the most frequent genes and DNA. None of the V and J calls come from the authors' own analysis; TCRdb made them. This sample comprises about 180,000 distinct CDR3 sequences, 90% to 95% of them detected only once. 0.15% to 0.2% of the sample is taken by the ten largest.

Peripheral blood CD8+ and CD4+ T cells from healthy donors, Susac syndrome patients and multiple sclerosis patients were profiled using high-throughput TCR beta sequencing. Treatment-naive patients with stable or active relapsing-remitting disease fulfilling revised McDonald criteria were used as multiple sclerosis controls. Bulk CD8+ and CD4+ T cells were purified by magnetic negative isolation, whereas CD8+ TEMRA cells were enriched by FACS. Blood was drawn into EDTA tubes, processed within 24 hours, and PBMCs were isolated by density gradient centrifugation. PBMCs intended for TCR sequencing were cryopreserved in liquid nitrogen and were subsequently thawed in a 37 degrees C water bath. A purity of at least 90% was achieved for sorted or isolated CD4+, CD8+ and CD8+ TEMRA cells. On this clonotype itself: Its antigen is currently not known. The input lacks base qualities; no much larger clone sits a single base away.

This clonotype was sampled from a human donor with multiple sclerosis. The chain uses TRBV19 and TRBJ1-1; the D gene remains uncertain. The sequenced sample consisted of CD8+ T cells from PBMCs. CDR3 loop: CASSIDPLEQYKAEAFF. In nucleotides, the sequence is TGTGCCAGTAGTATAGATCCGTTGGAGCAGTATAAAGCTGAAGCTTTCTTT.